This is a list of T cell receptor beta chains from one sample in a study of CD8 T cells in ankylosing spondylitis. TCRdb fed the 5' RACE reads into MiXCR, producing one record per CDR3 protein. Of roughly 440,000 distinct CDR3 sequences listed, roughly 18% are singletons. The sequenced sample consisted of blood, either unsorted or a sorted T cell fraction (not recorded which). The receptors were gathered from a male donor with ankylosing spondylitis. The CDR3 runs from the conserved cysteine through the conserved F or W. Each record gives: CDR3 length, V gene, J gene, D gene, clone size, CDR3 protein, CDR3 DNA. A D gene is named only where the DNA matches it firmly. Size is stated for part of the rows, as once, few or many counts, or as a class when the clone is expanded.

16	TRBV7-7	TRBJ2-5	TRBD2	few	CASSTGTSGSLETQYF	TGTGCCAGCAGCACGGGGACTAGCGGGAGTCTTGAGACCCAGTACTTC
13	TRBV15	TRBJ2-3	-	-	CATSRESWDTQYF	TGTGCCACCAGCAGAGAATCGTGGGATACGCAGTATTTT
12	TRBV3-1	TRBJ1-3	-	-	CASSQQSNTIYF	TGTGCCAGCAGCCAACAATCGAACACCATATATTTT
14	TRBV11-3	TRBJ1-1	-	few	CASSSGTANTEAFF	TGTGCCAGCAGCTCCGGGACGGCGAACACTGAAGCTTTCTTT
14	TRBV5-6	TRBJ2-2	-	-	CASSLRGETGELFF	TGTGCCAGCAGCTTGCGTGGGGAAACCGGGGAGCTGTTTTTT
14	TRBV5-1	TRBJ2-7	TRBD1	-	CASSGTGGTDEQYF	TGCGCCAGCAGCGGGACAGGGGGGACCGACGAGCAGTACTTC
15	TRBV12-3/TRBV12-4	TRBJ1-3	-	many	CASSSAGLGGNTIYF	TGTGCCAGCAGCTCAGCAGGGTTGGGAGGAAACACCATATATTTT
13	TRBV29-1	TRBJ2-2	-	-	CSVESGRTGELFF	TGCAGCGTTGAAAGCGGGCGGACCGGGGAGCTGTTTTTT
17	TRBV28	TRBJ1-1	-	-	CASTPFRSGALNTEAFF	TGTGCCAGCACCCCTTTCCGCTCAGGGGCACTGAACACTGAAGCTTTCTTT
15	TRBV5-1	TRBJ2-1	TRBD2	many	CASSIWTSGGNEQFF	TGCGCCAGCAGCATCTGGACTAGCGGGGGTAATGAGCAGTTCTTC
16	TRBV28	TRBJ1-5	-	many	CASSLGLGGLGQPQHF	TGTGCCAGCAGTTTAGGGCTCGGGGGATTGGGCCAGCCCCAGCATTTT
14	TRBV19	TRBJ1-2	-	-	CASNAPGRLYGYTF	TGTGCCAGTAACGCCCCCGGCCGCTTATATGGCTACACCTTC
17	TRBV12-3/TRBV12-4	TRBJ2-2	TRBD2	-	CASSRSGGAWNTGELFF	TGTGCCAGCAGTCGGAGCGGGGGGGCTTGGAACACCGGGGAGCTGTTTTTT
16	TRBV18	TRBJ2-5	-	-	CASSPRAPLLQETQYF	TGTGCCAGCTCACCACGGGCCCCACTCCTCCAAGAGACCCAGTACTTC
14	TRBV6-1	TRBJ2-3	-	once	CASSVGRSTDTQYF	TGTGCCAGCAGTGTGGGACGGAGCACAGATACGCAGTATTTT
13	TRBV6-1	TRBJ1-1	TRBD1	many	CASSTGGRTEAFF	TGTGCCAGCAGTACAGGGGGCAGGACTGAAGCTTTCTTT
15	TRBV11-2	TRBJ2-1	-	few	CASSLAREAYNEQFF	TGTGCCAGCAGCTTGGCCCGGGAAGCCTACAATGAGCAGTTCTTC
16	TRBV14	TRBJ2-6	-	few	CASSQLGVSGANVLTF	TGTGCCAGCAGCCAACTGGGGGTCTCTGGGGCCAACGTCCTGACTTTC
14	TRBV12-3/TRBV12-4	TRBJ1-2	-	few	CASTPAGVSYGYTF	TGTGCCAGCACCCCAGCAGGAGTGTCCTATGGCTACACCTTC
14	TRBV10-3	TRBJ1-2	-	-	CAISDGGWKGPHTF	TGTGCCATCAGTGACGGGGGTTGGAAGGGCCCGCACACCTTC
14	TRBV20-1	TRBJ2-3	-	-	CSETAGLGTDTQYF	TGCAGTGAGACAGCGGGCCTGGGCACAGATACGCAGTATTTT
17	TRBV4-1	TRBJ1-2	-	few	CASSQRILGSLNYGYTF	TGCGCCAGCAGCCAGAGGATTTTGGGGAGCCTAAACTATGGCTACACCTTC